This T cell receptor beta chain was identified in a study of CD8 T cells in ankylosing spondylitis. This CDR3 has 14 residues. V was clipped by 1 base and J by 1 base, with 5 bases between them. The germline gives CDR1 LGHDT, CDR2 YNNKEL (reference sequence). TCRdb reanalysed the 5' RACE reads using MiXCR and keeps one entry per CDR3 protein. The sample gives 150,000 to 200,000 distinct CDR3 sequences, 15% to 20% of which show up once; over 7.5% is in the top ten. This clonotype was counted a few times. This chain uses TRBV3-1 with TRBJ2-1; no firm D call. The sequenced sample was blood, either unsorted or a sorted T cell fraction (not recorded which). The source of this sequence is a male donor with ankylosing spondylitis or in good health (not recorded which). The CDR3 loop is CASSQVGSYNEQFF. DNA of the CDR3: TGTGCCAGCAGCCAAGTGGGGTCCTACAATGAGCAGTTCTTC.